This TCR beta chain is drawn from a study of T cell responses to AZD1222 COVID-19 vaccine. Findings of the study overall: Seropositive AZD1222 recipients at baseline numbered only five or six. Among vaccine-associated CD4 TCRs, coverage spanned spike, with dominance at 160-218 and 743-854. Compared with day 0, the breadth and depth of the Spike-specific TCR repertoire rose significantly after two doses of AZD1222. Clonal diversity may have been underestimated, and the donors were mostly white British, with more females than males.

Notes on this clone: Its antigen is as yet unknown.

Produced via immunoSEQ multiplex PCR; TCRdb's table is partial and in-frame only. The sample carries approximately 100,000 clones, 92% recorded once. The V gene lost 3 bases and the J gene lost 2 bases, with 16 bases spanning the gap. This CDR3 is built from 16 residues. Germline assignment: CDR1 SGHAT and CDR2 FQNNGV. The chain combines TRBV11-2 with TRBJ2-5, with D possibly matching TRBD2 (6 bases). Material: peripheral blood, obtained on day 0 of AZD1222 vaccination. The receptor comes from an adult in good health. The CDR3 nucleotides read TGTGCCAGCAGCTTCAGTAGGAGCGGGCCTCAAGAGACCCAGTACTTC. Translating gives CASSFSRSGPQETQYF.